This passage covers 25 T cell receptor beta chains from one sample sequenced in a study of Graves' ophthalmopathy and Graves' hyperthyroidism. Amplifying from RNA transcripts, the study obtained TCR beta CDR3 regions. The first round was an RT-PCR with HTBI primers, and the second round was a multiplex PCR. TCRdb fed the multiplex PCR reads into MiXCR, producing one record per CDR3 protein. The sample records hundreds of thousands of distinct CDR3 sequences, 35% to 50% being singletons. The source material was peripheral blood. The receptors originated from an adult man with Graves' ophthalmopathy.

Points on this clonotype: A read error may account for a junction end that differs from germline. V and J are TRBV25-1 and TRBJ2-7; 14 bases are a match to TRBD2. The CDR3 loop spans 14 amino acids. Germline-derived CDR1 and CDR2 are MGHDK and SYGVNS. The CDR3 coding sequence is TGTGCCAGCAGCCGTGGGACTAGCGGGAGTCGGGAGTTCTTC. Translated: CASSRGTSGSREFF.

This clonotype was recorded a few times. A read error may be the cause here, since a much bigger clone is one base away. This chain links TRBV7-9 with TRBJ1-5, with D uncertain. V was pared by 1 base and J by 3 bases, with 7 bases between. The CDR3 has 14 residues. Germline V gives CDR1 SEHNR, CDR2 FQNEAQ (reference sequence). In DNA, the CDR3 is TGTGCCAGCAGCTTAGGGGAAGTCAATCAGCCCCAGCATTTT. This sequence encodes CASSLGEVNQPQHF.

The V call is TRBV2, the J call TRBJ1-2; possible D gene TRBD1, 5 bases. Germline lookup yields CDR1 SNHLY and CDR2 FYNNEI. The CDR3 length is 11 residues. Trimming removed 5 bases from V and 10 bases from J, with 11 bases in between. The CDR3 DNA follows: TGTGCCAGCAGTTCTGGGGCTGACTACACCTTC. As protein: CASSSGADYTF.

This clonotype was recorded only once. The V gene is TRBV7-9, the J gene TRBJ2-7; 7 positions agree with TRBD1. Germline V gene data show CDR1 as SEHNR and CDR2 as FQNEAQ (reference sequence). Germline trimming cut 6 bases from V and 4 bases from J; bases unmatched to any gene: 6. The CDR3 runs to 13 residues. In nucleotides, the CDR3 is TGTGCCAGCAGACCAGGGGGTTGGTACGAGCAGTACTTC. It is translated as CASRPGGWYEQYF.

A note on this clonotype: Its ends do not fully match the called genes, so a read error is possible. The J gene is TRBJ2-7, the V gene TRBV6-4; 7 bases match TRBD1. Germline CDR1 MRHNA, CDR2 SNTAGT. This CDR3 is built from 15 residues. In nucleotides, the CDR3 is TGTGCCAGCAGTGACTTAGACAGGGTCTCCCACGAGCAGTACTTC. Protein sequence: CASSDLDRVSHEQYF.

This clonotype was picked up many times. CDR3 region: CASSYQHDQPQHF. In DNA, the CDR3 is TGTGCCAGCAGCTACCAACATGATCAGCCCCAGCATTTT. V is TRBV7-2 and J is TRBJ1-5; D unclear. CDR1 is SGHTA and CDR2 is FQGNSA in the germline V gene. There are 13 residues in the CDR3. Trimming left V 4 bases short and J 5 bases short, with 9 bases between.

About this clonotype: The junction shows a germline mismatch at one end, possibly a read error. The chain recombines TRBV12-3 or TRBV12-4 with TRBJ1-1; possibly TRBD1 for D (5 bases). There are 13 residues in the CDR3. In DNA form, the CDR3 reads TGTGCCGGCAGTGCCCTACAGGTAGCTGAAGCTTTCTTT. Its protein product is CAGSALQVAEAFF.

This clonotype was picked up a small number of times. The chain couples TRBV11-2 to TRBJ2-7; TRBD1 agrees at 7 bases. Germline-derived CDR1 and CDR2 are SGHAT and FQNNGV. CDR3 length: 11 residues. Losses at the gene ends were 4 bases for V and 8 bases for J; bases not matched to a gene: 2. The CDR3 DNA sequence: TGTGCCAGCAGCTCGGGACAGAAGCAGTACTTC. This gives the protein CASSSGQKQYF.

This chain joins TRBV7-8 and TRBJ2-5; TRBD1 might be the D (6 bases). The germline gives CDR1 SGHVS, CDR2 FQNEAQ. CDR3 length: 12 residues. The CDR3 sequence: CARSTGTETQYF. The CDR3 region has the DNA TGTGCTAGATCAACAGGGACAGAGACCCAGTACTTC.

The chain couples TRBV7-2 to TRBJ2-5; 9 bases are shared with TRBD1. CDR1 and CDR2 (germline): SGHTA, FQGNSA. After removal of 5 bases from V and 5 bases from J, the junction contained 15 bases not matched to a gene. The CDR3 contains 17 residues. CDR3 loop: CASSAQSGTGSWETQYF. The CDR3 DNA reads TGTGCCAGCAGCGCACAATCCGGGACAGGGAGTTGGGAGACCCAGTACTTC.

The chain combines TRBV25-1 with TRBJ2-5; 14 bases are shared with TRBD2. This CDR3 has 15 amino acids. Germline loops: CDR1 MGHDK, CDR2 SYGVNS. Trimming cost V 7 bases and J 5 bases; bases outside gene matches: 6. The DNA for the CDR3 is TGTGCCAGCACCTGGACTAGCGGGGGGAAGGAGACCCAGTACTTC. Translation: CASTWTSGGKETQYF.

V gene TRBV5-6 combines with J gene TRBJ2-7; D is possibly TRBD1 (5 bases). The germline V and J ends were trimmed by 10 bases and 3 bases, with 17 bases remaining between them. Germline V gene data show CDR1 as SGHDT and CDR2 as YYEEEE. The CDR3 consists of 13 residues. The CDR3 nucleotides read TGTGCCTGGAGTGTGGCAGGACACTACGAGCAGTACTTC. It codes for CAWSVAGHYEQYF. The full variable domain, rest sourced from reference TRBV5-6 and TRBJ2-7, is DAGVTQSPTHLIKTRGQQVTLRCSPKSGHDTVSWYQQALGQGPQFIFQYYEEEERQRGNFPDRFSGHQFPNYSSELNVNALLLGDSALYLCAWSVAGHYEQYFGPGTRLTVT.

Many counts were recorded for this clonotype. The V and J genes are TRBV6-1 and TRBJ1-5, with D unresolved. CDR3 length: 15 amino acids. Trimming removed 0 bases at V and 2 bases at J, with 8 bases between. Germline CDR1 is MNHNS and CDR2 is SASEGT. Written as DNA, the CDR3 is TGTGCCAGCAGTGAAGCGGACGCTGGCAATCAGCCCCAGCATTTT. Translation: CASSEADAGNQPQHF.

This clonotype was detected many times. The rearrangement links TRBV24-1 to TRBJ2-2; D not certain. The CDR3 contains 14 residues. CDR1 is KGHDR, CDR2 SFDVKD, per germline. Trimming stripped 2 bases from V and 1 base from J, with 4 bases between. CDR3 sequence: CATSDYVNTGELFF. CDR3 coding DNA: TGTGCCACCAGTGATTACGTGAACACCGGGGAGCTGTTTTTT.

The chain links TRBV14 to TRBJ1-4; D unresolved. The V gene's germline CDR1 is SGHDN and CDR2 FVKESK. V was trimmed by 0 bases and J by 3 bases, leaving 14 bases between them. The CDR3 has 17 residues. This CDR3 reads CASSQDVLGRANEKLFF. The CDR3 coding sequence is TGTGCCAGCAGCCAAGATGTGCTCGGTCGGGCTAATGAAAAACTGTTTTTT.

This clonotype was counted many times. CDR3 amino acids: CASSQDDNQPQHF. Here the CDR3 DNA reads TGTGCCAGCAGCCAAGACGACAATCAGCCCCAGCATTTT. The chain has TRBV4-2 and TRBJ1-5; no clear D. The CDR3 totals 13 residues. The germline gives CDR1 LGHNA, CDR2 YNFKEQ. V was pared by 0 bases and J by 3 bases, with 3 bases between.

The genes are TRBV7-9 and TRBJ2-5; D assignment may be TRBD1 or TRBD2 (7 bases each). Trimming pared 3 bases from V and 9 bases from J, leaving 17 bases between. The CDR3 has 14 amino acids. Germline CDR1 and CDR2: SEHNR and FQNEAQ (reference sequence). The CDR3 DNA is TGTGCCAGCAGCTTCAGGGGGGGGGCCAGGGCCCAGTACTTC. Translation gives CASSFRGGARAQYF.

This clonotype was recorded many times. The chain combines TRBV5-1 with TRBJ2-7; 12 bases fit TRBD2. In germline, CDR1 is SGHRS, CDR2 YFSETQ. The CDR3 consists of 16 residues. Trimming cost V 4 bases and J 3 bases; bases outside gene matches: 8. CDR3 residues: CASSRRLAGAYYEQYF. CDR3 coding DNA: TGCGCCAGCAGCCGTAGACTAGCGGGAGCGTACTACGAGCAGTACTTC.

This clonotype was found many times. The genes are TRBV7-8 and TRBJ1-5; D is perhaps TRBD1 (5 bases). The CDR3 contains 15 residues. Trimming took 1 base from V and 9 from J, leaving 16 bases between them. The V gene's germline CDR1 is SGHVS and CDR2 FQNEAQ. The CDR3 region is CASSLEGTGSGPQHF. DNA for the CDR3: TGTGCCAGCAGCTTAGAAGGGACGGGTAGTGGGCCCCAGCATTTT.

This clonotype was seen repeatedly, ten times or more. DNA for the CDR3: TGTGCCAGCAGTGAAGAAAAACAGGGTTATGGCTACACCTTC. This gives the protein CASSEEKQGYGYTF. This chain uses TRBV2 with TRBJ1-2, with D maybe TRBD1 (6 bases). Germline CDR1 reads SNHLY; CDR2 reads FYNNEI. V dropped 1 base and J dropped 5 bases, with 11 bases sitting between them. CDR3 size: 14 residues. The variable domain in full, with the rest retrieved from reference TRBV2 and TRBJ1-2, is EPEVTQTPSHQVTQMGQEVILRCVPISNHLYFYWYRQILGQKVEFLVSFYNNEISEKSEIFDDQFSVERPDGSNFTLKIRSTKLEDSAMYFCASSEEKQGYGYTFGSGTRLTVV.

This clonotype was observed many times. The V call is TRBV24-1, the J call TRBJ1-1; D is ambiguous. Germline V CDR1 and CDR2: KGHDR, SFDVKD. V gave up 4 bases and J gave up 3 bases, with 8 bases separating them. The CDR3 is 13 amino acids. The CDR3: CATSDPGYTEAFF. CDR3 in DNA: TGTGCCACCAGTGACCCCGGTTACACTGAAGCTTTCTTT.

The chain combines TRBV2 with TRBJ1-6, with D possibly being TRBD1 (5 bases). CDR1 and CDR2 (germline): SNHLY, FYNNEI. Trimming stripped 6 bases from V and 0 bases from J, with 15 bases between. The CDR3 is 17 residues long. CDR3 in DNA: TGTGCCAGCAGACCAGGGTTTGGGGACTCCTATAATTCACCCCTCCACTTT. Protein sequence: CASRPGFGDSYNSPLHF. Complete variable domain (other parts from reference TRBV2 and TRBJ1-6): EPEVTQTPSHQVTQMGQEVILRCVPISNHLYFYWYRQILGQKVEFLVSFYNNEISEKSEIFDDQFSVERPDGSNFTLKIRSTKLEDSAMYFCASRPGFGDSYNSPLHFGNGTRLTVT.

The rearrangement joins TRBV15 to TRBJ1-3, with TRBD1 matching 7 bases. CDR1 is LNHNV, CDR2 YYDKDF, per germline (reference sequence). Trimming cost V 0 bases and J 8 bases; bases outside gene matches: 4. The CDR3 has 14 residues. As DNA, the CDR3 is TGTGCCACCAGCAGAGATAAGGGGGCCTACACCATATATTTT. This sequence encodes CATSRDKGAYTIYF. The full variable domain, completed using reference TRBV15 and TRBJ1-3, is DAMVIQNPRYQVTQFGKPVTLSCSQTLNHNVMYWYQQKSSQAPKLLFHYYDKDFNNEADTPDNFQSRRPNTSFCFLDIRSPGLGDTAMYLCATSRDKGAYTIYFGEGSWLTVV.

V is TRBV5-5 and J is TRBJ1-2; TRBD1 aligns across 9 bases. Per the germline V gene, CDR1 is SGHKS and CDR2 is YYEKEE (reference sequence). CDR3 length equals 15 residues. Unmatched junction bases numbered 8, after V lost 2 bases and J lost 6 bases. The CDR3 coding sequence is TGTGCCAGCAGCTTTGAGGACAGGGGCGGACATGGCTACACCTTC. Protein product: CASSFEDRGGHGYTF.

V is TRBV29-1 and J is TRBJ1-5; 8 bases align to TRBD1. The CDR3 is 13 amino acids. Germline V gives CDR1 SQVTM, CDR2 ANQGSEA. V lost 3 bases and J lost 5; bases outside the gene matches: 3. The CDR3 region is CSVEAGGDQPQHF. The CDR3 DNA is TGCAGCGTTGAGGCAGGGGGCGATCAGCCCCAGCATTTT.